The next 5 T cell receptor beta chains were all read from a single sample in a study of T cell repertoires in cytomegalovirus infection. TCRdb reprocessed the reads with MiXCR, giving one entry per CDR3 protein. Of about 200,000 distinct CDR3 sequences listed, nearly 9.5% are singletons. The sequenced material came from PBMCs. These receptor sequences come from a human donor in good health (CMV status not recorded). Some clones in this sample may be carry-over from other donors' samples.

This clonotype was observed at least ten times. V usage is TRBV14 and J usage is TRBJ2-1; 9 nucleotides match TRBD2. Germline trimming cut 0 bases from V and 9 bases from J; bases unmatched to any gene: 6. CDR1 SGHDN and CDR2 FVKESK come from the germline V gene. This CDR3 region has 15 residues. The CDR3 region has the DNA TGTGCCAGCAGCCAAGAATTTAGCGGGAGCGCTGAGCAGTTCTTC. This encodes CASSQEFSGSAEQFF.

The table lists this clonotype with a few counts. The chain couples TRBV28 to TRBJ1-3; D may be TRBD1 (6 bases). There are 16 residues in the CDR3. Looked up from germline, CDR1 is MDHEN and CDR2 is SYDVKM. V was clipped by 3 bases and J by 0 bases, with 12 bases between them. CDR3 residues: CASSFPTGRSGNTIYF. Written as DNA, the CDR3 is TGTGCCAGCAGTTTCCCCACAGGGCGCTCTGGAAACACCATATATTTT.

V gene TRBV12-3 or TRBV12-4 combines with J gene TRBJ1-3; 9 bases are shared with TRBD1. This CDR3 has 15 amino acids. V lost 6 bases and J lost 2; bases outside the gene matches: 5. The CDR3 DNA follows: TGTGCCAGCAGCCCGACAGGGGGTGCTGGAAACACCATATATTTT. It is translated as CASSPTGGAGNTIYF.

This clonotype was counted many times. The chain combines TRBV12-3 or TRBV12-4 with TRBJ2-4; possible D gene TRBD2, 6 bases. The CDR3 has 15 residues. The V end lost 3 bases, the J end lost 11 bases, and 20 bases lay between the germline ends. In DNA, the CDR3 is TGTGCCAGCAGTTTCGCCGGGGGTCATCAGGCCGTTCAGTACTTC. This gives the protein CASSFAGGHQAVQYF.

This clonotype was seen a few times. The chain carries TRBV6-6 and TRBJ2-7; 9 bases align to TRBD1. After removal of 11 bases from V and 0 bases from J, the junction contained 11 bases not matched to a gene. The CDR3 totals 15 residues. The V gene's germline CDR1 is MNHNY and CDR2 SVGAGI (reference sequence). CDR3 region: CAALNSTGGSYEQYF. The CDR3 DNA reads TGTGCCGCATTAAACTCGACAGGGGGCTCCTACGAGCAGTACTTC.